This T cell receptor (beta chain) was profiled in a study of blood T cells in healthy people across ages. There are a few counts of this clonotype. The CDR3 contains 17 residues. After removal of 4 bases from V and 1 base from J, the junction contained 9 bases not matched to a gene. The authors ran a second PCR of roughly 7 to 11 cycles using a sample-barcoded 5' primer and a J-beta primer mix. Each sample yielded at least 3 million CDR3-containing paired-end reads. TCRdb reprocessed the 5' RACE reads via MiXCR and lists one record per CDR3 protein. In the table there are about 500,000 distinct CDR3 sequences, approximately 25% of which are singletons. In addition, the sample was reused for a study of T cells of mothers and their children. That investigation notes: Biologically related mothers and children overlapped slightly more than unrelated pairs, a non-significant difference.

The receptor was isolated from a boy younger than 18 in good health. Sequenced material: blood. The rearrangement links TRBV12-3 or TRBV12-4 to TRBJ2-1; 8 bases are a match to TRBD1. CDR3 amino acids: CASSSPGTGLSYNEQFF. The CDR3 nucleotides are TGTGCCAGCAGTTCACCTGGGACAGGCCTATCCTACAATGAGCAGTTCTTC.